This T cell receptor beta chain stems from a study of patients and donors after allogeneic stem cell transplantation. Via MiXCR, TCRdb re-called the RT-PCR reads, giving one row per CDR3 protein. The sample has about 90,000 distinct CDR3 sequences; around 48% are singletons. The CDR3 is 17 residues long. Germline CDR1 and CDR2: DFQATT and SNEGSKA (reference sequence). With 2 bases clipped from V and 5 bases from J, the junction kept 15 bases outside the gene matches. This sequence joins TRBV20-1 and TRBJ1-1; 9 nucleotides match TRBD1. Sample: blood, either unsorted or a sorted T cell fraction (not recorded which). This receptor was taken from a human donor who was either an allogeneic HSCT recipient or a stem cell or donor lymphocyte infusion donor (not recorded which). It is not recorded whose cells these are; they may come from a transplant donor. The CDR3 nucleotides are TGCAGTGCTAGAACCGGGACAGGGAGGAAGATGGGTACTGAAGCTTTCTTT. Its protein product is CSARTGTGRKMGTEAFF.